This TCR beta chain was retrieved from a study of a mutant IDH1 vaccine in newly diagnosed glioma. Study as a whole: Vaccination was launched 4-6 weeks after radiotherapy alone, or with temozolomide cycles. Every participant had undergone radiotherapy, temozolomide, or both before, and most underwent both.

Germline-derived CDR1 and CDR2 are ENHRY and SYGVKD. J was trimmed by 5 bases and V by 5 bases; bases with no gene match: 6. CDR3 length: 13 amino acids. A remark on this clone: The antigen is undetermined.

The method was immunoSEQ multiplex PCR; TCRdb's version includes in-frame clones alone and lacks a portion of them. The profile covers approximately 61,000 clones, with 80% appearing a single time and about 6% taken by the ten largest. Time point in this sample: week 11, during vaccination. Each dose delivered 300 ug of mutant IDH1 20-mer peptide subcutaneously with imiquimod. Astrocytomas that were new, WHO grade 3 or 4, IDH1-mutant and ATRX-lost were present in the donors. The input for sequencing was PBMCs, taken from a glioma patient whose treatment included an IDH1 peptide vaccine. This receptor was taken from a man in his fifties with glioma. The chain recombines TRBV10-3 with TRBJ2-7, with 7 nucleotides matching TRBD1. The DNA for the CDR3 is TGTGCCATCAGTTCGGACAGGCGGGACGAGCAGTACTTC. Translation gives CAISSDRRDEQYF.